These 28 T cell receptor beta chains originate from one sample sequenced in a study of radiotherapy plus CTLA-4 blockade in lung cancer. Clones were sequenced by immunoSEQ multiplex PCR, and TCRdb holds only the in-frame ones, with some missing. The sample gives some 34,000 clones, roughly 72% of which show up once; approximately 11% is in the top ten. The source material was peripheral blood, sampled from a patient treated with radiotherapy plus ipilimumab. The receptors were gathered from a human donor with non-small cell lung cancer who had stable disease on radiotherapy plus ipilimumab.

This clone was detected a few times. V is TRBV2 and J is TRBJ2-2; the D gene is possibly TRBD1 (5 bases). Germline V lookup: CDR1 SNHLY, CDR2 FYNNEI. Trimming pared 8 bases from V and 5 bases from J, leaving 12 bases between. The CDR3 covers 13 residues. Written as DNA, the CDR3 is TGTGCCAGCCGAAGGGGCGCAACCGGGGAGCTGTTTTTT. Translated: CASRRGATGELFF.

The V and J genes are TRBV12-5 and TRBJ1-5, with a possible D match to TRBD1 (6 bases). Germline V gene sequence: CDR1 LGHNT, CDR2 FRNRAP. Trimming pared 0 bases from V and 0 bases from J, leaving 18 bases between. This CDR3 has 19 amino acids. CDR3 in amino acids: CASGLVSDGQIHSNQPQHF. For the CDR3, the DNA is TGTGCTAGTGGTTTGGTTTCGGATGGACAGATCCATAGCAATCAGCCCCAGCATTTT. Complete variable domain (other parts from reference TRBV12-5 and TRBJ1-5): DARVTQTPRHKVTEMGQEVTMRCQPILGHNTVFWYRQTMMQGLELLAYFRNRAPLDDSGMPKDRFSAEMPDATLATLKIQPSEPRDSAVYFCASGLVSDGQIHSNQPQHFGDGTRLSIL.

The V and J genes are TRBV15 and TRBJ1-5, with D perhaps TRBD1 (5 bases). The CDR3 contains 16 residues. Germline V gives CDR1 LNHNV, CDR2 YYDKDF (reference sequence). Between the trimmed V and J ends, which lost 3 bases and 4 bases, there was a span of 16 bases. The CDR3 DNA reads TGTGCCACCAGCAGGGGAAGCGGGGGGTCGAATCAGCCCCAGCATTTT. It specifies CATSRGSGGSNQPQHF.

The table lists this clone with a few counts. The rearrangement joins TRBV4-1 to TRBJ1-5, with 7 bases that match TRBD1. The germline V gene encodes CDR1 MGHRA and CDR2 YSYEKL. Trimming at V came to 6 bases and at J to 2 bases, leaving 7 bases not matched to a gene. The CDR3 runs to 15 residues. CDR3 protein: CASREGAVGNQPQHF. CDR3 bases: TGCGCCAGCAGGGAGGGGGCTGTAGGCAATCAGCCCCAGCATTTT.

This clone has a single count. The chain joins TRBV5-1 to TRBJ2-2; 7 bases align to TRBD1. The CDR3 totals 16 residues. Germline V gene sequence: CDR1 SGHRS, CDR2 YFSETQ. The V segment lost 5 bases and the J segment 1 base; nucleotides outside the gene matches: 8. CDR3 in DNA: TGCGCCAGCAGTCCGCACAGGGGCGGGAACACCGGGGAGCTGTTTTTT. It codes for CASSPHRGGNTGELFF.

The chain employs TRBV9 and TRBJ1-2; 8 bases are shared with TRBD1. Trimming at V came to 0 bases and at J to 5 bases, leaving 12 bases not matched to a gene. The CDR3 extends over 17 amino acids. Germline values: CDR1 SGDLS, CDR2 YYNGEE. DNA of the CDR3: TGTGCCAGCAGCGTAGGGAGGGGGGACAGGCGGGAGTATGGCTACACCTTC. Translating gives CASSVGRGDRREYGYTF.

J is TRBJ1-3 and V is TRBV14; no clear D. The CDR3 loop spans 15 amino acids. Germline V gene lookup returns CDR1 SGHDN and CDR2 FVKESK. V gave up 1 base and J gave up 4 bases, with 11 bases separating them. The CDR3 loop reads CASSQGASRGNTIYF. CDR3 DNA sequence: TGTGCCAGCAGCCAAGGAGCTAGTAGAGGAAACACCATATATTTT.

The V gene is TRBV6-6, the J gene TRBJ1-6; D not certain. Germline loops: CDR1 MNHNY, CDR2 SVGAGI (reference sequence). V was shortened by 6 bases and J by 7 bases, with 16 bases between the two germline ends. The CDR3 length is 15 residues. In DNA, the CDR3 is TGTGCCAGCAGCCTGGGCGCAGCCTTCAATTCACCCCTCCACTTT. This codes for CASSLGAAFNSPLHF.

The genes are TRBV5-1 and TRBJ2-4; 10 bases line up with TRBD2. Germline CDR1 is SGHRS and CDR2 is YFSETQ. The CDR3 has 14 residues. V was clipped by 0 bases and J by 7 bases; unmatched bases: 1. DNA for the CDR3: TGCGCCAGCAGCTTGGTTAGCGGGGGGAACATTCAGTACTTC. This translates into CASSLVSGGNIQYF.

The chain has TRBV10-2 and TRBJ2-7; no firm D call. V lost 2 bases and J lost 8, with 16 bases in between. This CDR3 is built from 14 residues. Germline V gives CDR1 WSHSY, CDR2 SAAADI. The CDR3 loop reads CASSEQADVRKQYF. The CDR3 nucleotides are TGCGCCAGCAGTGAGCAGGCCGACGTCCGGAAGCAGTACTTC.

The chain recombines TRBV5-4 with TRBJ2-2, with D maybe TRBD2 (6 bases). The CDR3 length is 15 residues. V lost 0 bases and J lost 4, with 10 bases in between. Germline loops: CDR1 SGHNT, CDR2 YYREEE (reference sequence). CDR3 sequence reads: CASSLAAGGTGELFF. The CDR3 DNA is TGTGCCAGCAGCTTGGCAGCCGGGGGCACCGGGGAGCTGTTTTTT.

The rearrangement uses TRBV29-1 and TRBJ2-3; no clear D. This CDR3 spans 10 amino acids. Germline V CDR1 and CDR2: SQVTM, ANQGSEA. Trimming left V 5 bases short and J 2 bases short, with 2 bases between. CDR3 residues: CSVLTDTQYF. The CDR3 region has the DNA TGCAGCGTTCTCACAGATACGCAGTATTTT.

This clone was observed a few times. CDR3 loop: CASSLGQGARRFF. Written as DNA, the CDR3 is TGCGCCAGCAGCTTAGGACAGGGGGCGCGTAGGTTCTTC. This chain links TRBV5-1 with TRBJ2-1; 11 positions agree with TRBD1. Germline V gene lookup returns CDR1 SGHRS and CDR2 YFSETQ. The CDR3 length is 13 residues. V trimming: 2 bases; J trimming: 15 bases; junction bases outside the gene matches: 7. Based on the CDR3 plus reference TRBV5-1 and TRBJ2-1, the full variable domain is KAGVTQTPRYLIKTRGQQVTLSCSPISGHRSVSWYQQTPGQGLQFLFEYFSETQRNKGNFPGRFSGRQFSNSRSEMNVSTLELGDSALYLCASSLGQGARRFFGPGTRLTVL.

This clone was counted once. J is TRBJ2-5 and V is TRBV12-2; the table calls TRBD1, which could not be checked here. TRBV12-2 is deemed a pseudogene. The CDR3 has 16 residues. CDR3 DNA: TGTGCAAGTCGCTTAGTTGAGGACAGGGGAGGACAGACCCAGTACTTC. Translated, it gives CASRLVEDRGGQTQYF.

This clone was seen once. The DNA of the CDR3 is TGTGCCAGTAGTATGAAACAGGGGGCGGCTGGAAACACCATATATTTT. Its protein product is CASSMKQGAAGNTIYF. The V call is TRBV19, the J call TRBJ1-3, with 9 bases lining up with TRBD1. Germline V gene data show CDR1 as LNHDA and CDR2 as SQIVND (reference sequence). CDR3 length: 16 amino acids. V lost 3 bases and J lost 2; bases outside the gene matches: 5.

The J gene is TRBJ1-2, the V gene TRBV5-1; 7 nucleotides agree with TRBD1. Germline assignment: CDR1 SGHRS and CDR2 YFSETQ. The CDR3 runs 13 residues. J gave up 3 bases and V 2 bases, and 1 base lay outside the gene matches. As DNA, the CDR3 is TGCGCCAGCAGCTTTACAGGGGACTATGGCTACACCTTC. It translates to CASSFTGDYGYTF.

The chain recombines TRBV5-6 with TRBJ2-5; D is possibly TRBD1 (5 bases). This CDR3 spans 14 amino acids. Germline CDR1 is SGHDT and CDR2 is YYEEEE. Trimming pared 0 bases from V and 2 bases from J, leaving 8 bases between. The CDR3 DNA follows: TGTGCCAGCAGCTTGGGACAGAGACAAGAGACCCAGTACTTC. The encoded protein is CASSLGQRQETQYF. Looking up the rest from reference TRBV5-6 and TRBJ2-5 gives the full variable domain: DAGVTQSPTHLIKTRGQQVTLRCSPKSGHDTVSWYQQALGQGPQFIFQYYEEEERQRGNFPDRFSGHQFPNYSSELNVNALLLGDSALYLCASSLGQRQETQYFGPGTRLLVL.

The rearrangement uses TRBV25-1 and TRBJ2-2; D perhaps matches TRBD1 (5 bases). CDR1 MGHDK and CDR2 SYGVNS come from the germline V gene. The length of the CDR3 is 16 residues. Trimming removed 3 bases from V and 2 bases from J, with 13 bases in between. Written as DNA, the CDR3 is TGTGCCAGCAGTGATTTTGGCAGGGTAAACACCGGGGAGCTGTTTTTT. It is translated as CASSDFGRVNTGELFF.

The sample holds a few counts of this clone. CDR3 in DNA: TGTGCCAGCAGTTTATCAGTTCCTGGTGGCTACACCTTC. Translated, it gives CASSLSVPGGYTF. The rearrangement links TRBV28 to TRBJ1-2; no definite D call. This CDR3 contains 13 residues. The germline V gene encodes CDR1 MDHEN and CDR2 SYDVKM. With 1 base removed from V and 7 bases from J, the gap between germline ends came to 10 bases.

This clone has only one observation. The chain joins TRBV6-6 to TRBJ1-4; the match to TRBD1 covers 10 bases. Trimming took 3 bases from V and 7 from J; bases not matched to a gene: 2. The CDR3 is 14 amino acids. CDR1 and CDR2 (germline): MNHNY, SVGAGI (reference sequence). CDR3 bases: TGTGCCAGCAGTTATCGGACAGGGGGTGAAAAACTGTTTTTT. Its translation is CASSYRTGGEKLFF.

This clone has just a few counts. The chain employs TRBV30 and TRBJ1-1; 9 bases are shared with TRBD1. The CDR3 runs 13 residues. Germline assignment: CDR1 GTSNPN and CDR2 SVGIG (reference sequence). Trimming removed 4 bases from V and 1 base from J; junction bases left unmatched: 1. This CDR3 is CAWKGQGNTEAFF. The CDR3, as DNA: TGTGCCTGGAAGGGACAGGGGAACACTGAAGCTTTCTTT.

V usage is TRBV5-4 and J usage is TRBJ2-3; tentatively, D is TRBD2 (6 bases). Germline V gives CDR1 SGHNT, CDR2 YYREEE (reference sequence). The V end was cut by 5 bases, the J end by 0 bases, with 16 bases between. There are 16 residues in the CDR3. CDR3 in DNA: TGTGCCAGCAGACTCAACCCGGGACTGAGCACAGATACGCAGTATTTT. This codes for CASRLNPGLSTDTQYF.

The rearrangement links TRBV6-1 to TRBJ2-3, with D perhaps TRBD2 (5 bases). Germline V lookup: CDR1 MNHNS, CDR2 SASEGT. The CDR3 totals 14 residues. V lost 3 bases, J lost 4 bases, and 11 bases lay in between. The DNA for the CDR3 is TGTGCCAGCAGTGACCAGTCCGGGGCAGATACGCAGTATTTT. Amino acids: CASSDQSGADTQYF.

This rearrangement joins TRBV30 to TRBJ1-4; 10 bases are a match to TRBD1. CDR1 and CDR2 (germline): GTSNPN, SVGIG (reference sequence). The CDR3 is 21 amino acids. CDR3 nucleotides: TGTATGAGCCATGGGACCCCGGGACAGGGGAGTTTACGGGCAACTAATGAAAAACTGTTTTTT. Protein sequence: CMSHGTPGQGSLRATNEKLFF.

This sequence joins TRBV5-4 and TRBJ2-1; tentative D call: TRBD1 (6 bases). Trimming left V 4 bases short and J 3 bases short, with 11 bases between. The length of the CDR3 is 14 residues. Looked up from germline, CDR1 is SGHNT and CDR2 is YYREEE (reference sequence). CDR3 loop: CASSRQDLYNEQFF. For the CDR3, the DNA is TGTGCCAGCAGCCGACAGGACCTCTACAATGAGCAGTTCTTC.

The chain recombines TRBV9 with TRBJ2-3; D is perhaps TRBD2 (6 bases). This CDR3 has 14 residues. Germline V gene data show CDR1 as SGDLS and CDR2 as YYNGEE. V was shortened by 4 bases and J by 6 bases, with 15 bases between the two germline ends. CDR3: CASSFRVGGDTQYF. The CDR3 nucleotides read TGTGCCAGCAGCTTTCGGGTTGGGGGGGATACGCAGTATTTT.

The J gene is TRBJ1-2, the V gene TRBV6-5, with a tentative D call TRBD1 (6 bases). Per the germline V gene, CDR1 is MNHEY and CDR2 is SVGAGI. The length of the CDR3 is 12 residues. The V end was cut by 6 bases, the J end by 8 bases, with 13 bases between. CDR3 sequence: CASRAGVRGYTF. The CDR3 bases are TGTGCCAGCAGGGCAGGGGTTAGAGGCTACACCTTC.

This CDR3 reads CAISDLSQGVAEAFF. The CDR3 region has the DNA TGTGCCATCAGTGACCTCAGCCAGGGGGTGGCTGAAGCTTTCTTT. This sequence joins TRBV10-3 and TRBJ1-1; 7 nucleotides line up with TRBD1. The V gene end was trimmed by 3 bases and the J gene end by 6 bases; junction bases not matched to a gene: 10. CDR1 is ENHRY and CDR2 is SYGVKD in the germline V gene. The CDR3 covers 15 residues.